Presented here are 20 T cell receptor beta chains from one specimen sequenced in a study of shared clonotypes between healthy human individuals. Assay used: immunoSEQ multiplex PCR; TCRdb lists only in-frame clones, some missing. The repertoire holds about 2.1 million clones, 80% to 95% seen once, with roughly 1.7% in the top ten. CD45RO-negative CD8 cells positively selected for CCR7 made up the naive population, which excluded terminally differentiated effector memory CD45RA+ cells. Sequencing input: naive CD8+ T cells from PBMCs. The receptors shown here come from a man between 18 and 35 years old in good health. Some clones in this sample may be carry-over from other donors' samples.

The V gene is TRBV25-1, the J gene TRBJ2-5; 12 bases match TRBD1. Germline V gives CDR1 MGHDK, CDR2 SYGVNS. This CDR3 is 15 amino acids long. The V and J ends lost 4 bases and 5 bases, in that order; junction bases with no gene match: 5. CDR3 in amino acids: CASSGGTGGWETQYF. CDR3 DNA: TGTGCCAGCAGTGGGGGGACAGGGGGCTGGGAGACCCAGTACTTC.

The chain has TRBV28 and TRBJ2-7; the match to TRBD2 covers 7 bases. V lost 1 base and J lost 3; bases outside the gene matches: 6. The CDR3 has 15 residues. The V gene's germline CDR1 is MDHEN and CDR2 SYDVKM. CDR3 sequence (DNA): TGTGCCAGCAGTTTATTCTCTAGCGGAAACTACGAGCAGTACTTC. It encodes CASSLFSSGNYEQYF.

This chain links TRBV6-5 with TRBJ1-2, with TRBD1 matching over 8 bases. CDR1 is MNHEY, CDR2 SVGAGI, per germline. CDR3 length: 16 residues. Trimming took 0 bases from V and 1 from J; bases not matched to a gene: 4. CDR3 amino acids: CASSYSSGQVNYGYTF. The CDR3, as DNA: TGTGCCAGCAGTTACTCGTCGGGACAGGTTAACTATGGCTACACCTTC.

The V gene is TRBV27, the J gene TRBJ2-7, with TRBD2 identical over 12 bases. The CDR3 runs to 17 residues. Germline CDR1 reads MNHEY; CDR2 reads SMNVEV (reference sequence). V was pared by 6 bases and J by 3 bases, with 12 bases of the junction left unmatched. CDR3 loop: CASSLSTGLAGNYEQYF. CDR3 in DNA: TGTGCCAGCAGCCTCTCCACCGGACTAGCGGGAAACTACGAGCAGTACTTC.

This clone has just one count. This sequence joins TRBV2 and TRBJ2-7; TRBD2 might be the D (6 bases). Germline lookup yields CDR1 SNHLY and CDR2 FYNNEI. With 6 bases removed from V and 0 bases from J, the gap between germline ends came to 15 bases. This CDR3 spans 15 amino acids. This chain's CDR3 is CASSRSSGSSYEQYF. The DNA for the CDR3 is TGTGCCAGCAGCCGTAGTAGCGGAAGCTCCTACGAGCAGTACTTC.

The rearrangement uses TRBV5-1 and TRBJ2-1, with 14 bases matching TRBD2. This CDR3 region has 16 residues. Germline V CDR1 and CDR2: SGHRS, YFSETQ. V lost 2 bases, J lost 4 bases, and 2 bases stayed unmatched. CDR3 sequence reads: CASSLRLAGGYNEQFF. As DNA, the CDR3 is TGCGCCAGCAGCTTACGACTAGCGGGAGGGTACAATGAGCAGTTCTTC.

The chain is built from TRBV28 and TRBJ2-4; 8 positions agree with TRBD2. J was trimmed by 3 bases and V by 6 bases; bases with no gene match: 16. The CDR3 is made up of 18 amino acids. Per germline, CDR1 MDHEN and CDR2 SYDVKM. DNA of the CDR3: TGTGCCAGCAGCCGCGAGGGTATATCTCGGGAGGGCAAAAACATTCAGTACTTC. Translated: CASSREGISREGKNIQYF.

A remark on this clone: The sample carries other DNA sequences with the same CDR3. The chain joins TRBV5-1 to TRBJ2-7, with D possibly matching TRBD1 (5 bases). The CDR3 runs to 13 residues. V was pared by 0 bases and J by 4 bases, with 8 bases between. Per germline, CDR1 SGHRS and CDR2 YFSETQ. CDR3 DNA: TGCGCCAGCAGCTTGGGTTCAGGGTACGAGCAGTACTTC. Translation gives CASSLGSGYEQYF.

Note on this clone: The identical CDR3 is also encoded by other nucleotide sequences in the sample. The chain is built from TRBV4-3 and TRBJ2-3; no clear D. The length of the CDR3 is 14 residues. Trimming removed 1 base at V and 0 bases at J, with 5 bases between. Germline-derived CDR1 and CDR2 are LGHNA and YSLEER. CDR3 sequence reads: CASSQGRSTDTQYF. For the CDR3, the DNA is TGCGCCAGCAGCCAAGGAAGGAGCACAGATACGCAGTATTTT.

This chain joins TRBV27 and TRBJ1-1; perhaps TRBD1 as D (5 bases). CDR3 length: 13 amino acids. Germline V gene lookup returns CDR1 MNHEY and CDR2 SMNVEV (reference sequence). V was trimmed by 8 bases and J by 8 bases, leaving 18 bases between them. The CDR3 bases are TGTGCCAGCGCTCTAGAGGGGAAGAGAGAAGCTTTCTTT. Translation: CASALEGKREAFF.

The CDR3 DNA is TGTGCCAGCAGCGTGGGCGGGAGAGTTTCAGATACGCAGTATTTT. Amino acid sequence: CASSVGGRVSDTQYF. The chain couples TRBV9 to TRBJ2-3, with TRBD2 matching over 7 bases. There are 15 residues in the CDR3. The V gene's germline CDR1 is SGDLS and CDR2 YYNGEE. J lost 4 bases, V lost 2 bases, and 7 bases had no gene match.

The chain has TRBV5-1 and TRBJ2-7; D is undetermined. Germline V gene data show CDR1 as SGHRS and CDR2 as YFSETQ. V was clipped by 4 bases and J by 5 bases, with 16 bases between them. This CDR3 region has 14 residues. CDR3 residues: CASSPEYLGDEQYF. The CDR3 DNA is TGCGCCAGCAGCCCCGAGTATCTAGGTGACGAGCAGTACTTC.

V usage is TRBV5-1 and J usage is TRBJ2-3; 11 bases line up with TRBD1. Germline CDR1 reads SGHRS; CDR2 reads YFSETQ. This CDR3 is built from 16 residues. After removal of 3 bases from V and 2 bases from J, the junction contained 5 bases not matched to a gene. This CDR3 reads CASSSGTGGPTDTQYF. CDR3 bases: TGCGCCAGCAGCTCAGGGACAGGGGGGCCCACAGATACGCAGTATTTT.

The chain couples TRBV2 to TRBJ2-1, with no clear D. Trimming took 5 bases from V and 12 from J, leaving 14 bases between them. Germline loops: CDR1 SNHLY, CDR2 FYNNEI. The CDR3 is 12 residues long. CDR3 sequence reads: CASSPGGVSQFF. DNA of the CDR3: TGTGCCAGCAGTCCAGGTGGGGTCTCGCAGTTCTTC.

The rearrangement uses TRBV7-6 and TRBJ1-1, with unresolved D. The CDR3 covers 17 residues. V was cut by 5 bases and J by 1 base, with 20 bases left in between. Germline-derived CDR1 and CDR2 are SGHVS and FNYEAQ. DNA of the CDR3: TGTGCCAGCAGCCTCGAATCTCCCAGCGGCGAGAACACTGAAGCTTTCTTT. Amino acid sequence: CASSLESPSGENTEAFF.

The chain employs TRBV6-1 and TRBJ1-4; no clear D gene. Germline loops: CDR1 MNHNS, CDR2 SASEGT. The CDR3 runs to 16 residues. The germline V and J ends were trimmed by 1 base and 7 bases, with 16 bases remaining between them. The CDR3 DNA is TGTGCCAGCAGTGAAGAATGGGTGGGCCAAGCTGAAAAACTGTTTTTT. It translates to CASSEEWVGQAEKLFF.

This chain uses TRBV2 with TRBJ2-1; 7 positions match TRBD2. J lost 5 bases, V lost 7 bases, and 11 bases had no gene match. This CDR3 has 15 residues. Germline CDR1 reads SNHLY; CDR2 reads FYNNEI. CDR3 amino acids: CASTGWLADNNEQFF. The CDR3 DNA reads TGTGCCAGCACGGGTTGGCTAGCGGATAACAATGAGCAGTTCTTC.

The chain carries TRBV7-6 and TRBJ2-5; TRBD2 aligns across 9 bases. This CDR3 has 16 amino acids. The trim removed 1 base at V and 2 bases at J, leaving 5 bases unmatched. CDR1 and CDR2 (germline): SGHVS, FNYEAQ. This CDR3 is CASSLGVAGDQETQYF. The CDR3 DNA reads TGTGCCAGCAGCTTAGGGGTAGCGGGAGATCAAGAGACCCAGTACTTC.

CDR3 region: CASSWGTGEAFF. The DNA of the CDR3 is TGTGCCAGCAGCTGGGGGACAGGTGAAGCTTTCTTT. The gene calls are TRBV5-8 and TRBJ1-1; 8 positions match TRBD1. After removal of 3 bases from V and 7 bases from J, the junction contained 2 bases not matched to a gene. Germline V CDR1 and CDR2: SGHTS, YDEGEE. CDR3 length equals 12 residues. The entire variable domain, with the rest obtained from reference TRBV5-8 and TRBJ1-1, is as follows: EAGVTQSPTHLIKTRGQQATLRCSPISGHTSVYWYQQALGLGLQFLLWYDEGEERNRGNFPPRFSGRQFPNYSSELNVNALELEDSALYLCASSWGTGEAFFGQGTRLTVV.

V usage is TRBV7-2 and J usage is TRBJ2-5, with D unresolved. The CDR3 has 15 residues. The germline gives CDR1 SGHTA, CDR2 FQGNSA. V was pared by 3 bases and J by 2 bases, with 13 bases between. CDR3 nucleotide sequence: TGTGCCAGCAGCTTGGGTGTCCGACTTCAAGAGACCCAGTACTTC. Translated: CASSLGVRLQETQYF.